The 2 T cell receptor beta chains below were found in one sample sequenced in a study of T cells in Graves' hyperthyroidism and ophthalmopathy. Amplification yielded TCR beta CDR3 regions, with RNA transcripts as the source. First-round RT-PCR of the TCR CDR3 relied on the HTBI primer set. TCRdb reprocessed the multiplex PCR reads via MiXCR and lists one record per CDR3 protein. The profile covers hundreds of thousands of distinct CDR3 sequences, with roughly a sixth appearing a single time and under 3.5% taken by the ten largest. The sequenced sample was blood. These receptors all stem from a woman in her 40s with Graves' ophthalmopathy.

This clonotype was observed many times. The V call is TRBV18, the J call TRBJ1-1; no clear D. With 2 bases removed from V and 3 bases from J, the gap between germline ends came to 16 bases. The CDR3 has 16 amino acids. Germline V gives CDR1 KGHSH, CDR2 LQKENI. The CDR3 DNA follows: TGTGCCAGCTCACCAATAGAGAACCTGTGGGACACTGAAGCTTTCTTT. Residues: CASSPIENLWDTEAFF.

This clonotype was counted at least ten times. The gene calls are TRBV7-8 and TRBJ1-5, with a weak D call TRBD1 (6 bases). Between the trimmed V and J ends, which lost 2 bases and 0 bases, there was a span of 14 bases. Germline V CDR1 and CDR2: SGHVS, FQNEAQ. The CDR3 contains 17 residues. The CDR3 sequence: CASSLTGGQNSNQPQHF. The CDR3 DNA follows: TGTGCCAGCAGCTTAACGGGGGGGCAAAATAGCAATCAGCCCCAGCATTTT.